This T cell receptor (beta chain) was found in a study of cytomegalovirus exposure and HLA in healthy donors. Looking at the study overall: Researchers previously reported finding about 110 million unique TCR beta sequences from 170 million or so T cells.

Likely unrecorded immune exposures existed in these nominally healthy donors. The primer mix had 60 Vbeta and 13 Jbeta primers. Repertoires were generated with immunoSEQ multiplex PCR, while TCRdb's copy carries only in-frame clones and drops some. Found here are under 150,000 clones, roughly three quarters of them singletons; the top ten hold approximately 4.9%. The CDR3 runs 15 residues. Germline-derived CDR1 and CDR2 are SGHTS and YDEGEE. Trimming took off 1 base at V and 8 bases at J, with 17 bases between the two ends. This sequence originates from a woman between 45 and 65 years old in good health and CMV-seronegative. The sample taken for sequencing was PBMCs. The chain joins TRBV5-8 to TRBJ2-3, with a possible D match to TRBD2 (7 bases). In DNA form, the CDR3 reads TGTGCCAGCAGCTTGCTGGCGGGGGCTGTAGGTACGCAGTATTTT. Its translation is CASSLLAGAVGTQYF.